The 15 T cell receptor beta chains given below trace back to one sample, sequenced in a study of blood T cell repertoires in COVID-19. Profiling relied on immunoSEQ multiplex PCR, and the TCRdb table lists in-frame clones only, not all of them. The data hold under 300,000 clones, with about four fifths observed a single time. Sequences were obtained from peripheral blood. Receptor source: a woman aged 55-69 years with active or convalescent COVID-19.

This chain uses TRBV4-3 with TRBJ2-1; 7 nucleotides line up with TRBD1. V trimming: 4 bases; J trimming: 2 bases; junction bases outside the gene matches: 8. Germline CDR1 reads LGHNA; CDR2 reads YSLEER. The CDR3 spans 16 residues. This CDR3 is CASSRERQGPYNEQFF. The CDR3 nucleotides read TGCGCCAGCAGCCGAGAGAGACAGGGCCCCTACAATGAGCAGTTCTTC.

This rearrangement joins TRBV30 to TRBJ1-5; D uncertain. Germline CDR1 and CDR2: GTSNPN and SVGIG (reference sequence). This CDR3 has 13 amino acids. V was cut by 2 bases and J by 2 bases, with 7 bases left in between. CDR3 sequence reads: CAWSSRGNQPQHF. CDR3 sequence (DNA): TGTGCCTGGAGTTCGCGCGGCAATCAGCCCCAGCATTTT.

The rearrangement links TRBV5-1 to TRBJ2-5; 9 bases align to TRBD2. The trim removed 4 bases at V and 2 bases at J, leaving 9 bases unmatched. Germline assignment: CDR1 SGHRS and CDR2 YFSETQ. The CDR3 runs to 16 residues. The CDR3 sequence: CASSPGGLASQETQYF. In DNA, the CDR3 is TGCGCCAGCAGCCCCGGGGGACTAGCTTCGCAAGAGACCCAGTACTTC.

This chain uses TRBV7-9 with TRBJ2-7; 8 bases match TRBD1. CDR3 size: 15 residues. The J segment lost 2 bases and the V segment lost 4 bases, leaving 7 bases of the junction unmatched. CDR1 and CDR2 from the germline V gene are SEHNR and FQNEAQ (reference sequence). This CDR3 is CASSWTRDRTYEQYF. CDR3 coding DNA: TGTGCCAGCAGCTGGACCCGGGACAGGACCTACGAGCAGTACTTC.

J is TRBJ2-7 and V is TRBV6-2 or TRBV6-3; 10 bases map to TRBD1. V lost 5 bases and J lost 9; bases outside the gene matches: 13. Per the germline V gene, CDR1 is MNHEY and CDR2 is SVGEGT. The CDR3 sequence is 15 residues long. The CDR3 DNA reads TGTGCCAGCAGTGCTAGGACAGGGGGGTTTCGGTGGCAGTACTTC. Protein product: CASSARTGGFRWQYF.

This sequence joins TRBV4-3 and TRBJ2-3; 7 bases fit TRBD1. The junction had 10 bases not matched to a gene; V was cut back by 0 bases and J by 1 base. The CDR3 spans 18 residues. Germline CDR1 reads LGHNA; CDR2 reads YSLEER. The CDR3 DNA reads as TGCGCCAGCAGCCAAGAAGGGGGCTGGGGGCGCGGCACAGATACGCAGTATTTT. This codes for CASSQEGGWGRGTDTQYF.

The rearrangement links TRBV5-6 to TRBJ2-3; TRBD2 matches 8 bases. The CDR3 is made up of 18 amino acids. Germline-derived CDR1 and CDR2 are SGHDT and YYEEEE. V lost 6 bases to trimming and J lost 4 bases; unmatched junction nucleotides: 19. CDR3 coding DNA: TGTGCCAGCACTCCTGGGTGGAATGCGCGGGGGGTGGCAGATACGCAGTATTTT. Translation: CASTPGWNARGVADTQYF.

This sequence joins TRBV9 and TRBJ2-3; no clear D gene. This CDR3 is built from 14 residues. The V end was cut by 7 bases, the J end by 10 bases, with 22 bases between. Per the germline V gene, CDR1 is SGDLS and CDR2 is YYNGEE. DNA of the CDR3: TGTGCCAGCGGAGATCCCCGCTACTCCTTAGCGCAGTATTTT. Translation gives CASGDPRYSLAQYF.

The chain carries TRBV19 and TRBJ2-3; possible D gene TRBD1, 7 bases. Trimming cost V 7 bases and J 3 bases, with 17 bases left between them. The CDR3 totals 15 residues. CDR1 and CDR2 from the germline V gene are LNHDA and SQIVND (reference sequence). This CDR3 reads CASKPLRGRTDTQYF. In nucleotides, the CDR3 is TGTGCCAGTAAGCCCCTCAGGGGGAGGACAGATACGCAGTATTTT.

V gene TRBV2 combines with J gene TRBJ2-2; TRBD2 aligns across 8 bases. V lost 1 base, J lost 7 bases, and 5 bases stayed unmatched. Germline V gene data show CDR1 as SNHLY and CDR2 as FYNNEI. CDR3 size: 15 residues. CDR3 sequence (DNA): TGTGCCAGCAGTGAAGTGGGGACTAGGGGCGGGGAGCTGTTTTTT. This sequence encodes CASSEVGTRGGELFF.

The V and J genes are TRBV3-1 (or the pseudogene TRBV3-2) and TRBJ2-2, with 11 bases lining up with TRBD2. The CDR3 spans 15 residues. Germline V gene data show CDR1 as LGHDT and CDR2 as YNNKEL (reference sequence). The V gene end was trimmed by 2 bases and the J gene end by 4 bases; junction bases not matched to a gene: 0. CDR3 nucleotide sequence: TGTGCCAGCAGCCAAACTAGCGGGGGCACCGGGGAGCTGTTTTTT. Translating gives CASSQTSGGTGELFF.

V and J are TRBV10-2 and TRBJ2-5, with 7 bases fitting TRBD2. Per the germline V gene, CDR1 is WSHSY and CDR2 is SAAADI. The CDR3 length is 12 residues. J gave up 4 bases and V 7 bases, and 3 bases lay outside the gene matches. The CDR3 DNA reads as TGCGCCAGCAAACCGGGGGGAGAGACCCAGTACTTC. The encoded protein is CASKPGGETQYF.

CDR3 residues: CASSLTSLEQFF. As DNA, the CDR3 is TGTGCCAGCAGCTTGACTAGTCTTGAGCAGTTCTTC. This chain joins TRBV5-4 and TRBJ2-1; D is possibly TRBD2 (5 bases). The CDR3 extends over 12 amino acids. CDR1 is SGHNT and CDR2 is YYREEE in the germline V gene (reference sequence). V lost 1 base and J 9 bases, leaving 8 bases between the germline ends.

This sequence joins TRBV7-7 and TRBJ2-1; a possible D gene is TRBD2 (7 bases). Trimming stripped 5 bases from V and 7 bases from J, with 12 bases between. This CDR3 is 13 amino acids long. Germline V gene sequence: CDR1 SSHAT, CDR2 FNYEAQ (reference sequence). The CDR3 nucleotides are TGTGCCAGCAGCCGTGGGGGGGCTAATGAGCAGTTCTTC. Translation: CASSRGGANEQFF.

This clone was counted a few times. This sequence joins TRBV15 and TRBJ2-3, with D perhaps matching TRBD2 (5 bases). This CDR3 is built from 15 residues. Germline CDR1 is LNHNV and CDR2 is YYDKDF (reference sequence). With 4 bases removed from V and 0 bases from J, the gap between germline ends came to 11 bases. CDR3 residues: CATSTLRGSTDTQYF. CDR3 nucleotide sequence: TGTGCCACCAGCACGCTCCGGGGAAGCACAGATACGCAGTATTTT.